The rows below give T cell receptor beta chains drawn from one sample of a study of identical twins. TCRdb called the 5' RACE reads again in MiXCR, with one record for every CDR3 protein. The table records 550,000 to 700,000 distinct CDR3 sequences, around 21% of them present only once. These data were likewise used in another study, on T cells expressing NK-cell markers.

The material sequenced was PBMCs. These receptors were obtained from a woman between 18 and 30 years old in good health. Both conserved end residues are part of each CDR3. Fields, in order: D gene, V gene, clone size, J gene, CDR3 DNA, CDR3 protein. The D gene is left open where the match is weak. The size field is filled for only some rows; it gives once, few, many or a size class.

>TRBD2|TRBV12-3/TRBV12-4|few|TRBJ2-3
TGTGCCAGCAGCCCGAGCGGGATGGGCACAGATACGCAGTATTTT
CASSPSGMGTDTQYF
>NA|TRBV12-3/TRBV12-4|many|TRBJ1-1
TGTGCCAGCAGCTTGAGTGGGGGGACTGAAGCTTTCTTT
CASSLSGGTEAFF
>NA|TRBV29-1|NA|TRBJ2-1
TGCAGCGGTCTAGCGAAGTACAATGAGCAGTTCTTC
CSGLAKYNEQFF
>NA|TRBV9|many|TRBJ2-1
TGTGCCAGCAGCGTAGAAGGAGGTAATGAGCAGTTCTTC
CASSVEGGNEQFF
>NA|TRBV20-1|few|TRBJ1-4
TGCAGTGCATGGACAGCAACTAATGAAAAACTGTTTTTT
CSAWTATNEKLFF
>TRBD1|TRBV7-9|many|TRBJ2-7
TGTGCCAGCAGCTTGGGGACAGGGGTCAACGAGCAGTACTTC
CASSLGTGVNEQYF
>TRBD1|TRBV2|many|TRBJ1-1
TGTGCCAGCAGCCCTGACAGGGGGGATACTGAAGCTTTCTTT
CASSPDRGDTEAFF
>TRBD2|TRBV12-3/TRBV12-4|NA|TRBJ2-1
TGTGCCAGCAGGGACCCGGGACTAGTCAATGAGCAGTTCTTC
CASRDPGLVNEQFF
>NA|TRBV6-1|NA|TRBJ1-2
TGTGCCAGCCCCGGTGCGCCCCTTTACTATGGCTACACCTTC
CASPGAPLYYGYTF
>TRBD2|TRBV29-1|NA|TRBJ2-1
TGCAGCGTTGTAGGGCTGGCTAGCGGGGGGGCCTGGGTAGATGAGCAGTTCTTC
CSVVGLASGGAWVDEQFF
>TRBD2|TRBV6-2/TRBV6-3|NA|TRBJ2-7
TGTGCCAGCAGTTACTCGAATCTCCGTACGGGACTACACTACGAGCAGTACTTC
CASSYSNLRTGLHYEQYF
>NA|TRBV3-1|NA|TRBJ2-5
TGTGCCAGCAGCCAAGATAGGGACCAAGACCAAGAGACCCAGTACTTC
CASSQDRDQDQETQYF
>TRBD2|TRBV9|NA|TRBJ2-1
TGTGCCAGCAGCGCCCGCGGGGGGACTAGCGCCAGCTCCTACAATGAGCAGTTCTTC
CASSARGGTSASSYNEQFF
>NA|TRBV9|few|TRBJ2-3
TGTGCCAGCGGTCAGGGAACAGATACGCAGTATTTT
CASGQGTDTQYF
>TRBD2|TRBV4-1|NA|TRBJ2-3
TGCGCCAGCAGCCAAGATCGATGGGACGGGGGGGCCTATGGCACAGATACGCAGTATTTT
CASSQDRWDGGAYGTDTQYF
>NA|TRBV9|NA|TRBJ1-2
TGTGCCAGCAGCGTAGAGAGCAGGCCTTATGGCTACACCTTC
CASSVESRPYGYTF
>NA|TRBV7-9|many|TRBJ2-3
TGTGCCAGCAGGAAGGGGGCAGATACGCAGTATTTT
CASRKGADTQYF
>NA|TRBV7-9|NA|TRBJ2-7
TGTGCCAGCAGCTCTAACCCCAGCGAGCCTTACGAGCAGTACTTC
CASSSNPSEPYEQYF
>NA|TRBV27|NA|TRBJ2-1
TGTGCCAGCAGTTGGACCCAGGCCTACAATGAGCAGTTCTTC
CASSWTQAYNEQFF
>TRBD1|TRBV27|NA|TRBJ2-1
TGTGCCAGCAGTCCCTGGACAGGGTTGACGACCAATGAGCAGTTCTTC
CASSPWTGLTTNEQFF
>NA|TRBV7-2|few|TRBJ2-7
TGTGCCAGCAGCTTAGGCGGGTTTACCTACGAGCAGTACTTC
CASSLGGFTYEQYF